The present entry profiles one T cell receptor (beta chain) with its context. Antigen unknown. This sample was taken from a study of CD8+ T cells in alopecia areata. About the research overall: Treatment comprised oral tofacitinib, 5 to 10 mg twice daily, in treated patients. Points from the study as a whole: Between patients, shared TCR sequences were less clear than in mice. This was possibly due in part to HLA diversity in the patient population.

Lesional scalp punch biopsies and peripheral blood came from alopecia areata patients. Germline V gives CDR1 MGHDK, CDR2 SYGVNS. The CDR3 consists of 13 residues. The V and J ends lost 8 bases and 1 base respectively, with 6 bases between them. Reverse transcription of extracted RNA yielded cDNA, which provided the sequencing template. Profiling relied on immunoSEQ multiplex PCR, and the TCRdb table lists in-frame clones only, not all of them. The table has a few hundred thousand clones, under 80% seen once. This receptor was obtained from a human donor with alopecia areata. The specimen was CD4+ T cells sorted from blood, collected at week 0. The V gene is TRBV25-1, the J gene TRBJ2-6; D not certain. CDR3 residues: CASARSGANVLTF. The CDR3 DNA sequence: TGTGCCAGCGCCCGTTCTGGGGCCAACGTCCTGACTTTC.